These T cell receptor beta chains were read from a single sample in a study of vaccination effects on CD4 cells after COVID-19. Profiling relied on immunoSEQ multiplex PCR, and the TCRdb table lists in-frame clones only, not all of them. This table holds about 31,000 clones, roughly 80% found once. These receptors are not linked to any known antigen. The starting material was CD4+ T cells from PBMCs cultured with SARS-CoV-2 spike peptides, obtained after COVID-19 vaccination. The source is a human donor who received a COVID-19 vaccine. Some clones in this sample may be carry-over from other donors' samples. Each CDR3 is given with its conserved first and last residue. Fields, in order: J gene, V gene, CDR3 protein.

TRBJ1-5,TRBV12-3/TRBV12-4,CASRVGRDQPQHF
TRBJ1-2,TRBV28,CASRAGGVYGYTF
TRBJ1-4,TRBV4-1,CASSQDPTGQGFEKLFF
TRBJ2-3,TRBV18,CASSPPRTRRADTQYF
TRBJ1-6,TRBV11-3,CASSFTLNSPLHF
TRBJ1-6,TRBV7-2,CASSRQFNYNSPLHF
TRBJ1-4,TRBV6-5,CASRLNRGTNEKLFF
TRBJ2-3,TRBV5-6,CASSGLGSDTQYF
TRBJ1-2,TRBV18,CASSPLPGTGSLVGYTF
TRBJ1-1,TRBV19,CASSTISGPLGTEAFF
TRBJ1-2,TRBV7-2,CASSLQPGQGTGGYTF
TRBJ1-1,TRBV15,CATSSETVGTEAFF
TRBJ1-5,TRBV5-5,CASSRGQISNQPQHF
TRBJ2-2,TRBV14,CASSQVSGAGTGELFF
TRBJ1-3,TRBV15,CATSRDVNTIYF
TRBJ1-3,TRBV5-6,CASSSGRRGNTIYF
TRBJ1-2,TRBV19,CASRRSPWDYGYTF
TRBJ2-2,TRBV6-6,CASSSQTNTGELFF
TRBJ2-5,TRBV7-9,CASTKAGVGETQYF
TRBJ2-5,TRBV7-2,CASSLARETQYF
TRBJ2-6,TRBV19,CASSLNLGANVLTF
TRBJ1-2,TRBV6-5,CASSLGGTPNYGYTF
TRBJ1-4,TRBV9,CASSPATNEKLFF
TRBJ2-2,TRBV3-1/TRBV3-2,CASSPSGGAGTGELFF
TRBJ2-1,TRBV2,CASNSRGSYNEQFF
TRBJ2-3,TRBV3-1/TRBV3-2,CASSQETRGTDTDTQYF
TRBJ1-4,TRBV25-1,CATCDRVNEKLFF
TRBJ2-1,TRBV7-2,CASNYPGQVYNEQFF
TRBJ1-4,TRBV5-1,CASSLGQRNEKLFF
TRBJ1-2,TRBV7-8,CASSLVVLQGPNYGYTF
TRBJ1-2,TRBV24-1,CATSDSRGYYGYTF
TRBJ1-1,TRBV19,CASSISPLTGGTATEAFF
TRBJ2-2,TRBV5-1,CASSLQSQIRPNTGELFF
TRBJ2-1,TRBV19,CASNTEGASYNEQFF
TRBJ2-2,TRBV20-1,CSARLAGELFF
TRBJ2-1,TRBV20-1,CSARAGNEQFF
TRBJ2-3,TRBV24-1,CAISGSNFVDTQYF
TRBJ2-5,TRBV7-2,CASSLWVAGGTSSQYF
TRBJ2-7,TRBV5-1,CASNEAGAPYEQYF
TRBJ1-4,TRBV27,CASSLGTNNEKLFF
TRBJ2-1,TRBV9,CASSVAGTSAAYNEQFF
TRBJ1-1,TRBV11-2,CASSLDRLAFF
TRBJ1-1,TRBV5-1,CASSSRRGQIGTEAFF
TRBJ2-2,TRBV7-3,CASSMTGETGELFF
TRBJ2-4,TRBV30,CAWSAQGDIQYF
TRBJ2-5,TRBV5-5,CASSPLRGYQETQYF
TRBJ2-2,TRBV30,CAWSVRTGDTGELFF
TRBJ2-1,TRBV7-8,CASSLGLAGINEQFF
TRBJ2-1,TRBV12-5,CASGATSGGSGSYNEQFF
TRBJ1-2,TRBV6-5,CASSYSSTTGNYGYTF
TRBJ1-5,TRBV7-3,CASSLGLTGASYSNQPQHF
TRBJ1-1,TRBV11-2,CASSFGRVNTEAFF
TRBJ1-6,TRBV6-5,CASSFRETYNSPLHF
TRBJ2-3,TRBV6-6,CASSYNQGRTDTQYF
TRBJ1-6,TRBV5-8,CASNPLRDNLNSPLHF
TRBJ2-3,TRBV11-2,CASSKSQGIGTDTQYF
TRBJ2-3,TRBV5-1,CASSFSGTSTDTQYF
TRBJ2-1,TRBV6-2/TRBV6-3,CASSSTTSSYNEQFF
TRBJ2-2,TRBV4-1,CASSRGQGANTGELFF